The present T cell receptor (beta chain) was sequenced within a study of T cells after posttransplantation cyclophosphamide. This clone was seen a handful of times. What it recognizes is unknown. The related graft donor's blood sample was taken on the day of bone marrow donation. CDR1 and CDR2 from the germline V gene are MGHRA and YSYEKL. The V segment lost 4 bases and the J segment 1 base; nucleotides outside the gene matches: 6. The CDR3 spans 18 residues. The method was immunoSEQ multiplex PCR; TCRdb's version includes in-frame clones alone and lacks a portion of them. The data contain approximately 30,000 clones, 86% of them singletons. Study-level results: Recipient CMV seropositivity and CMV reactivation strongly tracked TRB clonality. Later post-transplant blood repertoires were often dominated by donor CD8+ memory clones. Blood and skin or GI T cell repertoires showed limited TRB overlap.

The material sequenced was PBMCs. The V gene is TRBV4-1, the J gene TRBJ2-3; TRBD2 agrees at 15 bases. The sequence was obtained from a man aged 45-65 years. Here the CDR3 DNA reads TGCGCCAGCAGCCCCGGACTAGCGGGGGGGCGGGGCACAGATACGCAGTATTTT. Its translation: CASSPGLAGGRGTDTQYF.